These 24 T cell receptor beta chains share one sample of origin, sequenced in a study of beta chain features in type 1 diabetes. Every bit of the isolated RNA underwent reverse transcription, so sequencing read expressed TCRB transcripts. Some clones are missing from TCRdb's copy, which holds only in-frame ones; the method was immunoSEQ multiplex PCR. This sample has around 330,000 clones, with roughly 9.6% found just once. Sequenced material: naive CD4+ T cells from blood. The receptors were sampled from a woman aged 25-40 years in good health.

There are a few counts of this clone. This chain connects TRBV7-2 to TRBJ2-7; D might be TRBD2 (5 bases). Trimming cost V 3 bases and J 7 bases, with 10 bases left between them. Per the germline V gene, CDR1 is SGHTA and CDR2 is FQGNSA. The length of the CDR3 is 12 residues. CDR3 nucleotides: TGTGCCAGCAGCTTCGCGGGCGGGGAGCAGTACTTC. Translated, it gives CASSFAGGEQYF.

Worth noting for this clone: Other DNA sequences within the sample encode an identical CDR3. This sequence joins TRBV18 and TRBJ2-7; D perhaps matches TRBD2 (5 bases). The CDR3 has 13 amino acids. V lost 3 bases and J lost 4, with 10 bases in between. Germline CDR1 reads KGHSH; CDR2 reads LQKENI. The CDR3 DNA follows: TGTGCCAGCTCACCGGGTCCGGGGTACGAGCAGTACTTC. This codes for CASSPGPGYEQYF. The full variable domain, with the rest looked up from reference TRBV18 and TRBJ2-7, is NAGVMQNPRHLVRRRGQEARLRCSPMKGHSHVYWYRQLPEEGLKFMVYLQKENIIDESGMPKERFSAEFPKEGPSILRIQQVVRGDSAAYFCASSPGPGYEQYFGPGTRLTVT.

The rearrangement uses TRBV5-1 and TRBJ2-7, with TRBD2 as a possible D gene (6 bases). Deletions cut 5 bases from V and 2 bases from J, with 23 bases between. The CDR3 consists of 17 residues. Germline assignment: CDR1 SGHRS and CDR2 YFSETQ. For the CDR3, the DNA is TGCGCCAGCAGTATGTTCATCAATAGCGGATCAACCTACGAGCAGTACTTC. Translating gives CASSMFINSGSTYEQYF.

V usage is TRBV27 and J usage is TRBJ2-7; TRBD1 might be the D (5 bases). CDR1 MNHEY and CDR2 SMNVEV come from the germline V gene (reference sequence). The germline V and J ends were trimmed by 3 bases and 0 bases, with 12 bases remaining between them. This CDR3 comprises 15 residues. The chain's CDR3 is CASSLRQGISYEQYF. CDR3 nucleotide sequence: TGTGCCAGCAGTTTGCGGCAGGGCATCTCCTACGAGCAGTACTTC.

This rearrangement joins TRBV7-2 to TRBJ1-1; 7 nucleotides align to TRBD1. The CDR3 extends over 14 amino acids. V lost 5 bases to trimming and J lost 5 bases; unmatched junction nucleotides: 8. The germline V gene encodes CDR1 SGHTA and CDR2 FQGNSA. This CDR3 is CASSRRQGRTEAFF. DNA for the CDR3: TGTGCCAGCAGCAGAAGACAGGGACGGACTGAAGCTTTCTTT.

This clone turned up a few times. The sample has other DNA sequences that encode this CDR3 too. The chain has TRBV20-1 and TRBJ2-1; no clear D. This CDR3 has 11 amino acids. Germline lookup yields CDR1 DFQATT and CDR2 SNEGSKA (reference sequence). The CDR3 loop is CSLSPYNEQFF. For the CDR3, the DNA is TGCAGCCTTAGTCCCTACAATGAGCAGTTCTTC.

The CDR3 DNA reads TGTGCCAGCAGCTTAGTTGCGGGAGTGTCTGGGGCCAACGTCCTGACTTTC. This encodes CASSLVAGVSGANVLTF. The genes are TRBV7-2 and TRBJ2-6, with 7 positions matching TRBD2. Germline CDR1 is SGHTA and CDR2 is FQGNSA. CDR3 length: 17 amino acids. J lost 1 base, V lost 1 base, and 4 bases had no gene match.

This clone occurred a few times. V gene TRBV28 combines with J gene TRBJ2-2; D not certain. The ends were cut back, 2 bases at V and 2 bases at J, with 9 bases in the middle. The CDR3 is 15 amino acids. Germline V CDR1 and CDR2: MDHEN, SYDVKM. CDR3 nucleotide sequence: TGTGCCAGCAGTTTAGATCCGGGTAACACCGGGGAGCTGTTTTTT. Its protein product is CASSLDPGNTGELFF.

J is TRBJ2-1 and V is TRBV7-3; 9 positions agree with TRBD2. The trim removed 1 base at V and 10 bases at J, leaving 5 bases unmatched. The CDR3 sequence is 14 residues long. The germline V gene encodes CDR1 SGHTA and CDR2 FQGTGA. The DNA of the CDR3 is TGTGCCAGCAGCTTAAGGGCGGGAGGGGAGGAGCAGTTCTTC. Amino acid sequence: CASSLRAGGEEQFF.

V and J are TRBV7-6 and TRBJ2-7, with D possibly TRBD2 on 6 matching bases. V lost 3 bases and J lost 0, with 12 bases in between. Germline values: CDR1 SGHVS, CDR2 FNYEAQ. This CDR3 has 15 residues. The CDR3 DNA follows: TGTGCCAGCAGCTTCCTGCGGGGTAGCTCCTACGAGCAGTACTTC. Protein sequence: CASSFLRGSSYEQYF.

This clone turned up a few times. This sample includes further DNA sequences coding for the same CDR3. The chain employs TRBV18 and TRBJ1-2; 7 nucleotides align to TRBD1. CDR1 is KGHSH, CDR2 LQKENI, per germline. The CDR3 totals 13 residues. V lost 3 bases and J lost 3; bases outside the gene matches: 1. The CDR3 sequence: CASSPGTDYGYTF. CDR3 nucleotides: TGTGCCAGCTCACCCGGGACAGACTATGGCTACACCTTC.

The V and J genes are TRBV6-6 and TRBJ1-1, with no clear D. Germline V lookup: CDR1 MNHNY, CDR2 SVGAGI (reference sequence). The CDR3 contains 12 residues. V gave up 4 bases and J gave up 11 bases, with 14 bases separating them. The CDR3: CASSSTVSGAFF. The CDR3 DNA reads as TGTGCCAGCAGTTCTACAGTAAGCGGGGCTTTCTTT.

The J gene is TRBJ2-3, the V gene TRBV5-6; 7 bases match TRBD2. Trimming removed 4 bases from V and 4 bases from J; junction bases left unmatched: 6. The CDR3 covers 14 residues. The germline V gene has CDR1 SGHDT and CDR2 YYEEEE. CDR3 loop: CASSSGLVPDTQYF. For the CDR3, the DNA is TGTGCCAGCAGCAGTGGACTAGTCCCAGATACGCAGTATTTT. Drawing the rest from reference TRBV5-6 and TRBJ2-3, the complete variable domain is DAGVTQSPTHLIKTRGQQVTLRCSPKSGHDTVSWYQQALGQGPQFIFQYYEEEERQRGNFPDRFSGHQFPNYSSELNVNALLLGDSALYLCASSSGLVPDTQYFGPGTRLTVL.

This rearrangement joins TRBV7-2 to TRBJ2-4; the D gene is possibly TRBD1 (6 bases). Germline V gene sequence: CDR1 SGHTA, CDR2 FQGNSA. V shed 4 bases and J shed 3 bases, with 19 bases lying between them. This CDR3 has 17 residues. CDR3 in DNA: TGTGCCAGCAGCTCCCTCACAGGGAGTAAGAGCAAAAACATTCAGTACTTC. Translation: CASSSLTGSKSKNIQYF.

This clone showed up just a few times. The chain has TRBV30 and TRBJ2-1; 8 bases fit TRBD2. Germline trimming cut 3 bases from V and 0 bases from J; bases unmatched to any gene: 7. Germline V gene sequence: CDR1 GTSNPN, CDR2 SVGIG (reference sequence). CDR3 length equals 16 residues. The CDR3 is CAWSVPGTSSYNEQFF. CDR3 in DNA: TGTGCCTGGAGCGTTCCCGGGACTAGCTCCTACAATGAGCAGTTCTTC.

This clone has just a few counts. The sample has other DNA sequences that encode this CDR3 too. The rearrangement joins TRBV7-3 to TRBJ2-1; TRBD2 matches at 12 bases. The CDR3 length is 15 residues. V lost 4 bases and J lost 4; bases outside the gene matches: 2. CDR1 SGHTA and CDR2 FQGTGA come from the germline V gene. The CDR3 region is CASSSTSGSYNEQFF. DNA for the CDR3: TGTGCCAGCAGCTCGACTAGCGGGAGTTACAATGAGCAGTTCTTC.

This clone has a handful of counts. The J gene is TRBJ1-1, the V gene TRBV27; D gene unclear. The germline V gene has CDR1 MNHEY and CDR2 SMNVEV (reference sequence). The CDR3 length is 11 residues. V lost 7 bases and J 7 bases, leaving 10 bases between the germline ends. CDR3 sequence: CASISGYEAFF. DNA of the CDR3: TGTGCCAGCATATCAGGCTATGAAGCTTTCTTT.

This clone was seen only a few times. The chain uses TRBV7-9 and TRBJ2-7; perhaps TRBD1 as D (7 bases). Germline V gives CDR1 SEHNR, CDR2 FQNEAQ (reference sequence). The CDR3 runs 12 residues. With 6 bases removed from V and 3 bases from J, the gap between germline ends came to 9 bases. CDR3 amino acids: CASSQGGYEQYF. Written as DNA, the CDR3 is TGTGCCAGCAGTCAGGGGGGCTACGAGCAGTACTTC.

The rearrangement uses TRBV7-2 and TRBJ2-7, with D unresolved. V dropped 1 base and J dropped 2 bases, with 9 bases sitting between them. Germline V lookup: CDR1 SGHTA, CDR2 FQGNSA. This CDR3 region has 14 residues. The CDR3 sequence is CASSLGAQTYEQYF. The CDR3 DNA follows: TGTGCCAGCAGCTTAGGGGCTCAAACCTACGAGCAGTACTTC. Supplemented by reference TRBV7-2 and TRBJ2-7, the full variable domain reads GAGVSQSPSNKVTEKGKDVELRCDPISGHTALYWYRQSLGQGLEFLIYFQGNSAPDKSGLPSDRFSAERTGGSVSTLTIQRTQQEDSAVYLCASSLGAQTYEQYFGPGTRLTVT.

This clone turned up a few times. As DNA, the CDR3 is TGCAGCGTTGAAGTGGGGCAGGGGCAGGCCTACAATGAGCAGTTCTTC. Residues: CSVEVGQGQAYNEQFF. The chain carries TRBV29-1 and TRBJ2-1; maybe TRBD1 (6 bases). The length of the CDR3 is 16 residues. Germline V gene sequence: CDR1 SQVTM, CDR2 ANQGSEA. V lost 1 base and J lost 2, with 15 bases in between.

This clone was counted between two and nine times. This chain joins TRBV20-1 and TRBJ2-3; 7 bases fit TRBD2. CDR1 and CDR2 (germline): DFQATT, SNEGSKA (reference sequence). V lost 0 bases and J lost 12; bases outside the gene matches: 3. The CDR3 spans 11 residues. CDR3: CSARERESQYF. The CDR3 region has the DNA TGCAGTGCTAGAGAGCGGGAGTCACAGTATTTT.

This chain uses TRBV7-9 with TRBJ2-1, with 13 nucleotides matching TRBD2. The CDR3 totals 14 residues. Germline CDR1 is SEHNR and CDR2 is FQNEAQ (reference sequence). V was pared by 8 bases and J by 5 bases, with 3 bases of the junction left unmatched. As DNA, the CDR3 is TGTGCCAGCGGACTAGCGGGAGCACACAATGAGCAGTTCTTC. This gives the protein CASGLAGAHNEQFF.

The CDR3 coding sequence is TGTGCTAGTGGTTTGGACATCAATGAGCAGTTCTTC. Translating gives CASGLDINEQFF. The chain recombines TRBV12-5 with TRBJ2-1; D not certain. The ends were cut back, 1 base at V and 6 bases at J, with 4 bases in the middle. This CDR3 has 12 residues. Germline CDR1 and CDR2: LGHNT and FRNRAP.

This clone came up a few times. The V and J genes are TRBV18 and TRBJ1-5; D may be TRBD1 (6 bases). V lost 2 bases and J lost 0, with 8 bases in between. The CDR3 extends over 15 amino acids. Per germline, CDR1 KGHSH and CDR2 LQKENI. The CDR3 protein is CASSPTGRSNQPQHF. CDR3 coding DNA: TGTGCCAGCTCACCAACAGGGCGTAGCAATCAGCCCCAGCATTTT. The full variable domain, completed using reference TRBV18 and TRBJ1-5, is NAGVMQNPRHLVRRRGQEARLRCSPMKGHSHVYWYRQLPEEGLKFMVYLQKENIIDESGMPKERFSAEFPKEGPSILRIQQVVRGDSAAYFCASSPTGRSNQPQHFGDGTRLSIL.